The clone carrying this T cell receptor beta chain was recorded at least ten times. Its target is unknown. Addition of a universal primer site occurred through template switching, and cDNA carried unique molecular identifiers. One entry per CDR3 protein, called by TCRdb with MiXCR from the 5' RACE reads. The sample lists a few hundred thousand distinct CDR3 sequences, under 12% occurring once. The sample comes from a study of identical twins. Study conclusions and caveats: In drawing conclusions, the study used cross-sectional statistical analysis and did not follow the same donors. Weaker excess twin sharing was observed in beta out-of-frame sequences.

The sequencing input was memory T cells sorted from blood. The clonotype comes from a man between 50 and 59 years old in good health.

This CDR3 reads CASSQAGGKGIYEQYF. The CDR3 coding sequence is TGCGCCAGCAGCCAAGCGGGGGGGAAAGGGATCTACGAGCAGTACTTC. The chain joins TRBV4-3 to TRBJ2-7; the match to TRBD2 covers 8 bases. The germline V gene has CDR1 LGHNA and CDR2 YSLEER. The CDR3 length is 16 residues. The trim removed 1 base at V and 3 bases at J, leaving 8 bases unmatched.